This TCR beta chain originates from a study of OX40 agonist ivuxolimab in advanced cancers. Study-wide results and limits: The 0.1-3.0 mg/kg partial responders had among the lowest clonal expansion. There were, on average, more expanded clones in CD8+ T cells than in CD4+.

TCRdb keeps only in-frame clones here, not all; method: immunoSEQ multiplex PCR. The repertoire holds tens of thousands of clones, with more than 70% as singletons. A word on this clone: Antigen specificity is unknown.

Germline CDR1 and CDR2: SGHVS and FQNEAQ. CDR3 length: 14 residues. V shed 8 bases, J shed 5 bases, and the junction held 10 bases outside the gene matches. This material consisted of CD4+ or CD8+ T cells sorted from blood, taken in a trial of the OX40 agonist ivuxolimab. The source of this sequence is an adult with an advanced solid tumor such as melanoma, head and neck, liver or kidney cancer. The chain uses TRBV7-8 and TRBJ2-5, with 8 bases aligning to TRBD1. The CDR3 loop is CASSTRGLMETQYF. For the CDR3, the DNA is TGTGCCAGCTCAACCAGGGGGCTAATGGAGACCCAGTACTTC. The whole variable domain, remainder taken from reference TRBV7-8 and TRBJ2-5, is GAGVSQSPRYKVAKRGQDVALRCDPISGHVSLFWYQQALGQGPEFLTYFQNEAQLDKSGLPSDRFFAERPEGSVSTLKIQRTQQEDSAVYLCASSTRGLMETQYFGPGTRLLVL.